One sample yielded the 27 T cell receptor beta chains listed below, sequenced in a study of vaccination effects on CD4 cells after COVID-19. These TCRs' antigens remain unknown. Some clones are missing from TCRdb's copy, which holds only in-frame ones; the method was immunoSEQ multiplex PCR. The data show approximately 40,000 clones, around 80% seen once. Culturing for 10 to 11 days preceded CD4+ T cell isolation. Sequencing used CD4+ T cells from PBMCs cultured without peptide, obtained before COVID-19 vaccination. Receptors originate from a human donor who received a COVID-19 vaccine.

This chain uses TRBV5-1 with TRBJ2-3; 12 bases map to TRBD2. Germline CDR1 SGHRS, CDR2 YFSETQ. CDR3 size: 17 residues. Trimming removed 5 bases from V and 2 bases from J; junction bases left unmatched: 9. In DNA form, the CDR3 reads TGCGCCAGCAGATCGGGACTAGCGGGCACCCTCACAGATACGCAGTATTTT. Protein: CASRSGLAGTLTDTQYF.

The chain carries TRBV3-1 (or the pseudogene TRBV3-2) and TRBJ2-3; D gene ambiguous. The germline V gene encodes CDR1 LGHDT and CDR2 YNNKEL (reference sequence). The V end was cut by 5 bases, the J end by 0 bases, with 9 bases between. The CDR3 is 14 residues long. The CDR3 protein is CASSSLHSTDTQYF. The CDR3 DNA reads TGTGCCAGCAGCTCTCTCCATAGCACAGATACGCAGTATTTT.

V gene TRBV10-3 combines with J gene TRBJ1-2; TRBD1 might be the D (5 bases). Trimming cost V 10 bases and J 2 bases, with 17 bases left between them. CDR1 and CDR2 from the germline V gene are ENHRY and SYGVKD. The CDR3 spans 14 residues. CDR3 nucleotide sequence: TGTGCCACCCATCCGAACGGGGCGAACTATGGCTACACCTTC. Amino acid sequence: CATHPNGANYGYTF.

The chain uses TRBV28 and TRBJ2-5, with 7 bases identical to TRBD2. The CDR3 spans 13 residues. Unmatched junction bases numbered 2, after V lost 5 bases and J lost 2 bases. Germline loops: CDR1 MDHEN, CDR2 SYDVKM. The DNA of the CDR3 is TGTGCCAGCAGTGGGGGGGGGCAAGAGACCCAGTACTTC. Amino acid sequence: CASSGGGQETQYF.

This clone was counted a few times. The V and J genes are TRBV7-3 and TRBJ2-3, with 7 bases fitting TRBD1. Germline V gives CDR1 SGHTA, CDR2 FQGTGA. V lost 5 bases, J lost 4 bases, and 6 bases stayed unmatched. The CDR3 extends over 14 amino acids. This chain's CDR3 is CASSPDRVADTQYF. For the CDR3, the DNA is TGTGCCAGCAGCCCCGACAGGGTGGCAGATACGCAGTATTTT.

The V and J genes are TRBV5-1 and TRBJ1-2, with a weak D call TRBD1 (5 bases). The V end lost 2 bases, the J end lost 6 bases, and 11 bases lay between the germline ends. From germline, CDR1 is SGHRS and CDR2 YFSETQ. This CDR3 has 13 amino acids. The CDR3: CASSLGGDDGYTF. The CDR3 DNA is TGCGCCAGCAGCTTAGGAGGGGATGATGGCTACACCTTC. Looking up the rest from reference TRBV5-1 and TRBJ1-2 gives the full variable domain: KAGVTQTPRYLIKTRGQQVTLSCSPISGHRSVSWYQQTPGQGLQFLFEYFSETQRNKGNFPGRFSGRQFSNSRSEMNVSTLELGDSALYLCASSLGGDDGYTFGSGTRLTVV.

The chain is built from TRBV7-9 and TRBJ1-2; 7 bases line up with TRBD1. This CDR3 comprises 15 residues. The V segment lost 1 base and the J segment 6 bases; nucleotides outside the gene matches: 8. Germline-derived CDR1 and CDR2 are SEHNR and FQNEAQ (reference sequence). CDR3 nucleotides: TGTGCCAGCAGCTTAGATAGACAGGGTGTTGATGGCTACACCTTC. Translating it yields CASSLDRQGVDGYTF.

The V call is TRBV6-5, the J call TRBJ1-1; no firm D call. Germline values: CDR1 MNHEY, CDR2 SVGAGI. Between the trimmed V and J ends, which lost 1 base and 1 base, there was a span of 4 bases. CDR3 size: 13 residues. The chain's CDR3 is CASSYWQNTEAFF. Here the CDR3 DNA reads TGTGCCAGCAGTTACTGGCAGAACACTGAAGCTTTCTTT.

The chain joins TRBV7-8 to TRBJ1-5, with 9 bases aligning to TRBD1. Germline loops: CDR1 SGHVS, CDR2 FQNEAQ. The CDR3 runs to 13 residues. Germline trimming cut 5 bases from V and 14 bases from J; bases unmatched to any gene: 10. This chain's CDR3 is CASSPENRGLKHF. For the CDR3, the DNA is TGTGCCAGCAGCCCGGAGAACAGGGGGCTAAAGCATTTT.

The chain uses TRBV6-5 and TRBJ1-1; 8 positions agree with TRBD1. CDR1 and CDR2 from the germline V gene are MNHEY and SVGAGI. The junction had 8 bases not matched to a gene; V was cut back by 6 bases and J by 5 bases. CDR3 length: 14 amino acids. As DNA, the CDR3 is TGTGCCAGCAGCCTACAGGGGGTAGGGACTGAAGCTTTCTTT. Amino acids: CASSLQGVGTEAFF.

This clone was seen only once. In DNA, the CDR3 is TGTGCCAGCAGCCAAACCGAGGGCGACCCCATATATTTT. As protein: CASSQTEGDPIYF. The J gene is TRBJ1-3, the V gene TRBV3-1 (or the pseudogene TRBV3-2), with D unclear. The V and J ends lost 2 bases and 11 bases respectively, with 13 bases between them. This CDR3 has 13 amino acids. Germline V gene sequence: CDR1 LGHDT, CDR2 YNNKEL (reference sequence).

This clone came up a few times. CDR3 nucleotide sequence: TGCGCCAGCGGCGAGGGAGGCGAAGACACCATATATTTT. Its translation: CASGEGGEDTIYF. The V call is TRBV5-1, the J call TRBJ1-3, with D hard to call. Trimming took off 7 bases at V and 8 bases at J, with 16 bases between the two ends. The CDR3 is 13 residues long. From germline, CDR1 is SGHRS and CDR2 YFSETQ.

This clone was found a few times. The chain carries TRBV2 and TRBJ1-1; TRBD1 might be the D (5 bases). CDR1 SNHLY and CDR2 FYNNEI come from the germline V gene. With 2 bases removed from V and 0 bases from J, the gap between germline ends came to 10 bases. This CDR3 has 15 residues. CDR3 coding DNA: TGTGCCAGCAGTGAATATGGGGCCATGAACACTGAAGCTTTCTTT. Its protein is CASSEYGAMNTEAFF.

The gene calls are TRBV7-9 and TRBJ1-5; unclear D gene. CDR1 and CDR2 from the germline V gene are SEHNR and FQNEAQ (reference sequence). The CDR3 has 15 residues. V dropped 6 bases and J dropped 4 bases, with 16 bases sitting between them. The CDR3 DNA follows: TGTGCCAGCAGTTCGGCCGAAGGGCGGAATCAGCCCCAGCATTTT. It encodes CASSSAEGRNQPQHF. Looking up the rest from reference TRBV7-9 and TRBJ1-5 gives the full variable domain: DTGVSQNPRHKITKRGQNVTFRCDPISEHNRLYWYRQTLGQGPEFLTYFQNEAQLEKSRLLSDRFSAERPKGSFSTLEIQRTEQGDSAMYLCASSSAEGRNQPQHFGDGTRLSIL.

This CDR3 reads CASSQDRVQPQHF. In DNA form, the CDR3 reads TGTGCCAGCAGCCAGGACAGGGTTCAGCCCCAGCATTTT. V is TRBV11-2 and J is TRBJ1-5; 8 bases are shared with TRBD1. V lost 5 bases to trimming and J lost 6 bases; unmatched junction nucleotides: 3. This CDR3 contains 13 residues. Per the germline V gene, CDR1 is SGHAT and CDR2 is FQNNGV.

The genes are TRBV28 and TRBJ2-2; 8 nucleotides align to TRBD1. The germline CDR1 and CDR2 sequences are MDHEN and SYDVKM. This CDR3 has 15 residues. The V gene end was trimmed by 4 bases and the J gene end by 2 bases; junction bases not matched to a gene: 3. The CDR3 DNA reads as TGTGCCAGCAGTTCGACAGGGGTTAACACCGGGGAGCTGTTTTTT. As protein: CASSSTGVNTGELFF.

The chain is built from TRBV19 and TRBJ1-4; D not certain. Germline V gives CDR1 LNHDA, CDR2 SQIVND (reference sequence). The CDR3 spans 15 residues. Deletions cut 2 bases from V and 4 bases from J, with 11 bases between. The CDR3 sequence is CASSILSWRNEKLFF. The CDR3 nucleotides read TGTGCCAGTAGTATACTCTCTTGGCGTAATGAAAAACTGTTTTTT.

The chain employs TRBV27 and TRBJ2-1, with TRBD1 as a possible D gene (5 bases). V was cut by 4 bases and J by 1 base, with 14 bases left in between. Germline CDR1 MNHEY, CDR2 SMNVEV (reference sequence). The CDR3 spans 16 residues. The chain's CDR3 is CASSSYRDRSYNEQFF. CDR3 nucleotide sequence: TGTGCCAGCAGTTCTTACCGAGACAGATCCTACAATGAGCAGTTCTTC.

The chain has TRBV6-2 or TRBV6-3 and TRBJ2-2; D is possibly TRBD2 (5 bases). The CDR3 loop spans 12 amino acids. V lost 4 bases to trimming and J lost 8 bases, with 8 bases between them. Germline-derived CDR1 and CDR2 are MNHEY and SVGEGT. Written as DNA, the CDR3 is TGTGCCAGCAGTTCCCGGGGAGGGGAGCTGTTTTTT. It yields the protein CASSSRGGELFF.

The chain has TRBV7-9 and TRBJ2-3; the D is unclear. The V gene's germline CDR1 is SEHNR and CDR2 FQNEAQ (reference sequence). V lost 1 base to trimming and J lost 2 bases, with 10 bases between them. The CDR3 length is 15 residues. CDR3 nucleotides: TGTGCCAGCAGCTTAGTAGGCACGCACACAGATACGCAGTATTTT. Translating gives CASSLVGTHTDTQYF.

This clone was observed once. The chain combines TRBV7-2 with TRBJ1-1; the D is unclear. The V end lost 3 bases, the J end lost 1 base, and 9 bases lay between the germline ends. Germline lookup yields CDR1 SGHTA and CDR2 FQGNSA. The CDR3 has 14 amino acids. The CDR3 nucleotides read TGTGCCAGCAGCTTGGGGATTTGGAACACTGAAGCTTTCTTT. Translation: CASSLGIWNTEAFF.

CDR3 loop: CAWSWGTGKNQPQHF. As DNA, the CDR3 is TGTGCCTGGAGTTGGGGGACAGGTAAAAATCAGCCCCAGCATTTT. This rearrangement joins TRBV30 to TRBJ1-5; TRBD1 matches at 8 bases. V trimming: 2 bases; J trimming: 4 bases; junction bases outside the gene matches: 7. Germline V CDR1 and CDR2: GTSNPN, SVGIG (reference sequence). CDR3 length: 15 amino acids.

The chain links TRBV5-1 to TRBJ2-7; 7 bases line up with TRBD1. The J segment lost 3 bases and the V segment lost 4 bases, leaving 10 bases of the junction unmatched. The CDR3 has 15 residues. The germline V gene has CDR1 SGHRS and CDR2 YFSETQ. CDR3 coding DNA: TGCGCCAGCAGCCCGGACAGGAACGAGGGCTACGAGCAGTACGTC. This encodes CASSPDRNEGYEQYV.

The V gene is TRBV24-1, the J gene TRBJ2-5; 7 bases are shared with TRBD1. CDR1 is KGHDR, CDR2 SFDVKD, per germline. This CDR3 has 15 residues. J gave up 4 bases and V 4 bases, and 8 bases lay outside the gene matches. CDR3 sequence (DNA): TGTGCCACCAGTGACCCAGGACAGGTCGGAGAGACCCAGTACTTC. Amino acid sequence: CATSDPGQVGETQYF.

There are a few counts of this clone. The genes are TRBV14 and TRBJ1-1, with D unclear. Germline-derived CDR1 and CDR2 are SGHDN and FVKESK. The V gene lost 1 base and the J gene lost 3 bases, with 15 bases spanning the gap. This CDR3 comprises 16 residues. The CDR3, as DNA: TGTGCCAGCAGCCAAGTTCTTATGGCAGACCACACTGAAGCTTTCTTT. Its translation: CASSQVLMADHTEAFF.

This chain links TRBV9 with TRBJ2-3; the D call may be TRBD1 or TRBD2 (5 bases each). The germline V and J ends were trimmed by 3 bases and 7 bases, with 24 bases remaining between them. The CDR3 spans 17 residues. Germline V CDR1 and CDR2: SGDLS, YYNGEE. The CDR3 here is CASSESMWGSGGNTQYF. The CDR3 bases are TGTGCCAGCAGCGAGAGTATGTGGGGCAGCGGTGGGAATACGCAGTATTTT. Supplemented by reference TRBV9 and TRBJ2-3, the full variable domain reads DSGVTQTPKHLITATGQRVTLRCSPRSGDLSVYWYQQSLDQGLQFLIQYYNGEERAKGNILERFSAQQFPDLHSELNLSSLELGDSALYFCASSESMWGSGGNTQYFGPGTRLTVL.

This clone has a single count. The V gene is TRBV10-3, the J gene TRBJ2-3; perhaps D is TRBD1 or TRBD2 (5 bases each). Germline V gives CDR1 ENHRY, CDR2 SYGVKD. The CDR3 totals 14 residues. The V end lost 11 bases, the J end lost 2 bases, and 17 bases lay between the germline ends. CDR3 amino acids: CAASPGFDTDTQYF. The DNA of the CDR3 is TGTGCCGCTAGCCCAGGGTTTGACACAGATACGCAGTATTTT.